Each of the 30 T cell receptor beta chains below was sequenced from the same sample in a study of shared clonotypes between healthy human individuals. Profiling relied on immunoSEQ multiplex PCR, and the TCRdb table lists in-frame clones only, not all of them. The sample contains more than 400,000 clones, around 73% of which appear only once. The specimen was PBMCs. Every receptor here comes from a woman between 40 and 55 years old in good health. Some clones in this sample may be carry-over from other donors' samples.

J is TRBJ1-1 and V is TRBV5-1, with D hard to call. The V gene's germline CDR1 is SGHRS and CDR2 YFSETQ. The CDR3 spans 18 residues. Trimming shortened V by 3 bases and J by 2 bases, and 23 bases separated the two germline ends. CDR3 nucleotides: TGCGCCAGCAGCTCCCCCCACGGTCATATCGACGAAAACACTGAAGCTTTCTTT. This gives the protein CASSSPHGHIDENTEAFF. Full variable domain (remainder filled in from reference TRBV5-1 and TRBJ1-1): KAGVTQTPRYLIKTRGQQVTLSCSPISGHRSVSWYQQTPGQGLQFLFEYFSETQRNKGNFPGRFSGRQFSNSRSEMNVSTLELGDSALYLCASSSPHGHIDENTEAFFGQGTRLTVV.

The chain employs TRBV5-1 and TRBJ2-2, with 9 bases aligning to TRBD1. Germline CDR1 and CDR2: SGHRS and YFSETQ. With 4 bases clipped from V and 4 bases from J, the junction kept 8 bases outside the gene matches. The CDR3 length is 16 residues. The CDR3 region has the DNA TGCGCCAGCAGCCGCTTGGGGACAGGGTTCACCGGGGAGCTGTTTTTT. Encoded protein: CASSRLGTGFTGELFF. Supplemented by reference TRBV5-1 and TRBJ2-2, the full variable domain reads KAGVTQTPRYLIKTRGQQVTLSCSPISGHRSVSWYQQTPGQGLQFLFEYFSETQRNKGNFPGRFSGRQFSNSRSEMNVSTLELGDSALYLCASSRLGTGFTGELFFGEGSRLTVL.

CDR3 sequence (DNA): TGTGCCAGCACCAAGGACTACTCCTACGAGCAGTACTTC. Its translation is CASTKDYSYEQYF. The rearrangement links TRBV2 to TRBJ2-7, with a tentative D call TRBD2 (6 bases). V lost 7 bases to trimming and J lost 0 bases, with 10 bases between them. CDR3 length: 13 amino acids. Germline CDR1 is SNHLY and CDR2 is FYNNEI.

The CDR3 region is CASSGSNEKLFF. The CDR3 bases are TGTGCCAGCAGCGGGTCTAATGAAAAACTGTTTTTT. The V and J genes are TRBV9 and TRBJ1-4; D is undetermined. Between the trimmed V and J ends, which lost 3 bases and 3 bases, there was a span of 3 bases. Per the germline V gene, CDR1 is SGDLS and CDR2 is YYNGEE. The CDR3 sequence is 12 residues long.

Details on this clone: A read error is possible here, since a much larger clone lies one base away. The same CDR3 arises from other DNA sequences in this sample as well. The CDR3, as DNA: TGCGCCAGCAGCCAAGATCATGGCAGCGGAGCCTACGAGCAGTACTTC. This encodes CASSQDHGSGAYEQYF. This chain links TRBV4-3 with TRBJ2-7, with D possibly matching TRBD2 (5 bases). This CDR3 comprises 16 residues. CDR1 and CDR2 (germline): LGHNA, YSLEER. V lost 0 bases and J lost 2, with 14 bases in between.

The CDR3 here is CAWSPDRNYGYTF. For the CDR3, the DNA is TGTGCCTGGAGTCCCGACAGAAACTATGGCTACACCTTC. The chain carries TRBV30 and TRBJ1-2, with D maybe TRBD1 (5 bases). The V end was cut by 2 bases, the J end by 2 bases, with 9 bases between. Germline CDR1 is GTSNPN and CDR2 is SVGIG (reference sequence). The CDR3 loop spans 13 amino acids.

Concerning this clone: This CDR3 is missing its conserved last phenylalanine or tryptophan, likely due to a read error. This chain connects TRBV7-6 to TRBJ2-7, with D perhaps TRBD1 (6 bases). V lost 5 bases and J lost 3, with 14 bases in between. The CDR3 is 14 residues long. Germline V CDR1 and CDR2: SGHVS, FNYEAQ. As DNA, the CDR3 is TGTGCCAGCAGCCCTATACAGGGAGACTACGAGCAGTACCTC. Protein: CASSPIQGDYEQYL.

This chain connects TRBV5-1 to TRBJ2-1, with 8 positions matching TRBD1. CDR3 length equals 13 residues. V lost 8 bases and J lost 7; bases outside the gene matches: 8. The V gene's germline CDR1 is SGHRS and CDR2 YFSETQ. For the CDR3, the DNA is TGCGCCAGTAGTCAGGGGGCTGAGAATGAGCAGTTCTTC. Its translation is CASSQGAENEQFF.

This clone was seen more than once but under ten times. The chain is built from TRBV7-3 and TRBJ2-3; 7 positions agree with TRBD2. Germline assignment: CDR1 SGHTA and CDR2 FQGTGA. The CDR3 consists of 13 residues. V lost 5 bases and J lost 6; bases outside the gene matches: 5. CDR3 in amino acids: CASSIGLGDTQYF. CDR3 sequence (DNA): TGTGCCAGCAGCATCGGACTAGGGGATACGCAGTATTTT. The full variable domain, its missing parts supplied by reference TRBV7-3 and TRBJ2-3, is GAGVSQTPSNKVTEKGKYVELRCDPISGHTALYWYRQSLGQGPEFLIYFQGTGAADDSGLPNDRFFAVRPEGSVSTLKIQRTERGDSAVYLCASSIGLGDTQYFGPGTRLTVL.

The chain carries TRBV7-3 and TRBJ1-2; D unclear. This CDR3 spans 17 amino acids. Trimming took 0 bases from V and 4 from J, leaving 18 bases between them. Germline CDR1 and CDR2: SGHTA and FQGTGA. CDR3 protein: CASSLTGGLGMGYGYTF. DNA of the CDR3: TGTGCCAGCAGCTTAACTGGTGGGCTAGGGATGGGCTATGGCTACACCTTC.

The chain combines TRBV30 with TRBJ1-1; D ambiguous. V dropped 1 base and J dropped 6 bases, with 9 bases sitting between them. This CDR3 contains 12 residues. Germline values: CDR1 GTSNPN, CDR2 SVGIG (reference sequence). CDR3 nucleotide sequence: TGTGCCTGGAGTGGAGACACGGCTGAAGCTTTCTTT. Its protein product is CAWSGDTAEAFF.

The J gene is TRBJ1-2, the V gene TRBV6-5; unclear D gene. CDR3 length: 15 residues. V dropped 6 bases and J dropped 2 bases, with 16 bases sitting between them. Germline CDR1 and CDR2: MNHEY and SVGAGI. The CDR3 loop is CASSRLEGGNYGYTF. The CDR3 nucleotides are TGTGCCAGCAGCCGCCTAGAGGGCGGGAACTATGGCTACACCTTC.

This clone was counted between two and nine times. The chain combines TRBV28 with TRBJ1-2; 7 bases fit TRBD1. This CDR3 has 16 residues. J was trimmed by 5 bases and V by 2 bases; bases with no gene match: 11. Germline CDR1 and CDR2: MDHEN and SYDVKM. CDR3 coding DNA: TGTGCCAGCAGTTTACTCAGCGACAGGGAGGGATATGGCTACACCTTC. Residues: CASSLLSDREGYGYTF.

This clone was counted only a few times. The rearrangement uses TRBV7-7 and TRBJ1-2; D gene ambiguous. Trimming stripped 1 base from V and 0 bases from J, with 15 bases between. In germline, CDR1 is SSHAT, CDR2 FNYEAQ (reference sequence). The CDR3 extends over 17 amino acids. DNA of the CDR3: TGTGCCAGCAGCTTAGATCTAGGGTCCCAATCTAACTATGGCTACACCTTC. Protein product: CASSLDLGSQSNYGYTF.

The V and J genes are TRBV9 and TRBJ2-1; TRBD2 aligns across 10 bases. J lost 7 bases, V lost 4 bases, and 5 bases had no gene match. CDR1 and CDR2 (germline): SGDLS, YYNGEE. The CDR3 is 14 residues long. The CDR3 DNA reads TGTGCCAGCAGCCTAGCGGGAGTTGTGAATGAGCAGTTCTTC. Encoded protein: CASSLAGVVNEQFF.

The CDR3 DNA is TGTGCCAGCAGTCGAACAGGGGAAGGTGGAAACACCATATATTTT. Translated: CASSRTGEGGNTIYF. The chain combines TRBV6-5 with TRBJ1-3; TRBD1 aligns across 7 bases. The CDR3 contains 15 residues. The germline CDR1 and CDR2 sequences are MNHEY and SVGAGI. The ends lost 5 bases at V and 3 bases at J; junction bases unmatched: 7.

The chain recombines TRBV6-5 with TRBJ1-5; D gene ambiguous. CDR3 size: 16 residues. Germline values: CDR1 MNHEY, CDR2 SVGAGI. Trimming removed 2 bases from V and 8 bases from J, with 19 bases in between. DNA for the CDR3: TGTGCCAGCAGTTACAAGTTGTCAGTAACTCAAGAGCCCCAGCATTTT. Amino acid sequence: CASSYKLSVTQEPQHF.

The CDR3 region has the DNA TGTGCCAGCAGTAACGGACCTCACTACGAGCAGTACTTC. This sequence encodes CASSNGPHYEQYF. The chain carries TRBV27 and TRBJ2-7, with no clear D. Per germline, CDR1 MNHEY and CDR2 SMNVEV (reference sequence). V lost 5 bases to trimming and J lost 3 bases, with 11 bases between them. This CDR3 contains 13 residues.

The chain joins TRBV19 to TRBJ2-1; the D call may be TRBD1 or TRBD2 (5 bases each). The CDR3 sequence is 14 residues long. The V gene lost 3 bases and the J gene lost 9 bases, with 15 bases spanning the gap. From germline, CDR1 is LNHDA and CDR2 SQIVND (reference sequence). CDR3: CASSMGVGSAEQFF. In DNA, the CDR3 is TGTGCCAGTAGTATGGGGGTGGGGTCCGCTGAGCAGTTCTTC.

The chain is built from TRBV6-1 and TRBJ2-3, with D perhaps matching TRBD1 (5 bases). Trimming took off 2 bases at V and 6 bases at J, with 9 bases between the two ends. This CDR3 is 13 amino acids long. Germline values: CDR1 MNHNS, CDR2 SASEGT. The CDR3 region is CASSERQPDTQYF. Written as DNA, the CDR3 is TGTGCCAGCAGTGAAAGACAGCCCGATACGCAGTATTTT.

This clone was counted a single time. The V gene is TRBV10-3, the J gene TRBJ1-2; TRBD1 is a possible D gene (6 bases). The germline V and J ends were trimmed by 6 bases and 1 base, with 18 bases remaining between them. In germline, CDR1 is ENHRY, CDR2 SYGVKD. This CDR3 is built from 16 residues. The CDR3: CAIRGGREGFNYGYTF. The CDR3 DNA reads TGTGCCATCAGAGGGGGACGGGAGGGCTTTAACTATGGCTACACCTTC.

The V and J genes are TRBV7-2 and TRBJ2-5; D may correspond to TRBD1 or TRBD2 (6 bases each). This CDR3 is built from 16 residues. V was pared by 2 bases and J by 0 bases, with 13 bases between. Germline V gene sequence: CDR1 SGHTA, CDR2 FQGNSA. The CDR3 reads CASSLPRGPDQETQYF. Here the CDR3 DNA reads TGTGCCAGCAGCTTACCCCGGGGGCCCGACCAAGAGACCCAGTACTTC.

This chain uses TRBV6-6 with TRBJ2-1, with 7 bases that match TRBD2. V was clipped by 2 bases and J by 2 bases; unmatched bases: 6. Germline V CDR1 and CDR2: MNHNY, SVGAGI (reference sequence). The CDR3 is 16 amino acids. As DNA, the CDR3 is TGTGCCAGCAGTTACCCACTAGCGAACACCTACAATGAGCAGTTCTTC. It encodes CASSYPLANTYNEQFF.

The count of this clone is one. Here the CDR3 reads CASSLGNEQFF. The CDR3 DNA is TGTGCCAGCAGTTTAGGGAATGAGCAGTTCTTC. This chain connects TRBV2 to TRBJ2-1, with no clear D. Trimming stripped 5 bases from V and 7 bases from J, with 6 bases between. Germline V CDR1 and CDR2: SNHLY, FYNNEI. The CDR3 contains 11 residues.

This sequence joins TRBV7-9 and TRBJ1-2, with D tentatively TRBD1 (5 bases). This CDR3 is built from 15 residues. The germline V gene encodes CDR1 SEHNR and CDR2 FQNEAQ (reference sequence). V lost 1 base, J lost 7 bases, and 16 bases lay in between. DNA of the CDR3: TGTGCCAGCAGCTTAGGGGACCCGGGATTGGGTGGCTACACCTTC. Encoded protein: CASSLGDPGLGGYTF.

This chain joins TRBV7-9 and TRBJ2-7; D not certain. The CDR3 covers 12 residues. Germline-derived CDR1 and CDR2 are SEHNR and FQNEAQ (reference sequence). Trimming removed 6 bases at V and 4 bases at J, with 10 bases between. The CDR3 spells CASSGSLYEQYF. DNA of the CDR3: TGTGCCAGCAGTGGCAGCCTGTACGAGCAGTACTTC.

This chain uses TRBV14 with TRBJ2-2, with D possibly matching TRBD1 (6 bases). V was trimmed by 4 bases and J by 2 bases, leaving 11 bases between them. Germline V lookup: CDR1 SGHDN, CDR2 FVKESK. This CDR3 has 15 amino acids. The CDR3: CASSPQGPNTGELFF. DNA for the CDR3: TGTGCCAGCAGCCCACAGGGCCCCAACACCGGGGAGCTGTTTTTT.

The chain's CDR3 is CASSFSGTTDTQYF. In nucleotides, the CDR3 is TGTGCCAGCAGTTTTAGCGGGACCACAGATACGCAGTATTTT. The V and J genes are TRBV7-9 and TRBJ2-3; 8 bases fit TRBD2. CDR3 length equals 14 residues. The germline CDR1 and CDR2 sequences are SEHNR and FQNEAQ (reference sequence). With V trimmed by 6 bases and J by 2 bases, 4 bases remained unmatched.

The chain links TRBV7-2 to TRBJ2-1; no clear D gene. CDR3 length: 13 amino acids. Germline V gene sequence: CDR1 SGHTA, CDR2 FQGNSA. V lost 1 base to trimming and J lost 11 bases, with 12 bases between them. CDR3 in amino acids: CASSLEIQNKQFF. The CDR3 DNA reads TGTGCCAGCAGCTTAGAGATTCAAAATAAGCAGTTCTTC.

Written as DNA, the CDR3 is TGTGCCAGCAGCTCCAATCGCGACAGGGGAGCTAACTATGGCTACACCTTC. Its translation is CASSSNRDRGANYGYTF. The J gene is TRBJ1-2, the V gene TRBV11-2, with 8 bases lining up with TRBD1. The CDR3 has 17 amino acids. The V segment lost 4 bases and the J segment 0 bases; nucleotides outside the gene matches: 10. Germline V CDR1 and CDR2: SGHAT, FQNNGV.